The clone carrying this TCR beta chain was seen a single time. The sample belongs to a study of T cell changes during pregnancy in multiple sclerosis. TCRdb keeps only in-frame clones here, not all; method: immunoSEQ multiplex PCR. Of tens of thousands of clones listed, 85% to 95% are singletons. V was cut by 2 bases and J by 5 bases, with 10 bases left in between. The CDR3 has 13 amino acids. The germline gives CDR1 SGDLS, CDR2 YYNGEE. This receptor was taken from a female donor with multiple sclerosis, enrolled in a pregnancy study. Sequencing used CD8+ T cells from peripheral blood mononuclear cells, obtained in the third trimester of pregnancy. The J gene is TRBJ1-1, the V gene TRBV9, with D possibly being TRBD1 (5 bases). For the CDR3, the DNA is TGTGCCAGCAGCGTTTTTGGGGGGACTGAAGCTTTCTTT. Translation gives CASSVFGGTEAFF.